This T cell receptor (beta chain) was recorded in a study of CD8 T cells in ankylosing spondylitis. This clonotype turned up a few times. The antigen is not known. General study results and limits: Matched synovial fluid from ankylosing spondylitis patients was reported to be enriched for disease-linked clones. Within ankylosing spondylitis blood, a TCR beta motif made up of under 10 highly homologous variants appeared to be characteristic. With a CD8+ phenotype, disease-linked clones were relatively rare in peripheral blood.

V lost 4 bases and J 8 bases, leaving 15 bases between the germline ends. This CDR3 is built from 13 residues. Making use of molecular barcodes, quantitative 5'-RACE generated TCR beta libraries. Each CDR3 protein gets one entry after TCRdb re-called the 5' RACE reads with MiXCR. The sample gives some 220,000 distinct CDR3 sequences, around 7.9% of which show up once; around 14% is in the top ten. Sequenced input: blood, either unsorted or a sorted T cell fraction (not recorded which). This sequence was found in a male donor with ankylosing spondylitis. The V and J genes are TRBV12-3 or TRBV12-4 and TRBJ2-7; D remains unclear. CDR3 bases: TGTGCCAGCAGTTCCACCCGGCAGGATAAGCAGTACTTC. It yields the protein CASSSTRQDKQYF.